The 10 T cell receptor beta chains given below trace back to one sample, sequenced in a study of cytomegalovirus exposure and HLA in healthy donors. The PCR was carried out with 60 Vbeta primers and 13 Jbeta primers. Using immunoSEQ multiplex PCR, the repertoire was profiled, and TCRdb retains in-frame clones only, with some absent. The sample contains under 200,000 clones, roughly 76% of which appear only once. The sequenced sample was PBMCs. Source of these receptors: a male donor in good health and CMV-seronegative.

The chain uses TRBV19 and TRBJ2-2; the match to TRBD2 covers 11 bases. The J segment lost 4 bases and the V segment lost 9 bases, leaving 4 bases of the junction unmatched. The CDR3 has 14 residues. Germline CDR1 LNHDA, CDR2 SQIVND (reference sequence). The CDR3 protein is CASRLAGITGELFF. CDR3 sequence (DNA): TGTGCCAGCCGACTAGCGGGGATCACCGGGGAGCTGTTTTTT.

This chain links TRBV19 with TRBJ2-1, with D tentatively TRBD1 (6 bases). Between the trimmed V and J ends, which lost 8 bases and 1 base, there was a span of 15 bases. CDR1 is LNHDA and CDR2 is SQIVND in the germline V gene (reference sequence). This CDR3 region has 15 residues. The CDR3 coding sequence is TGTGCCAGTTCACCCGGGACAAATTCCTACAATGAGCAGTTCTTC. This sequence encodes CASSPGTNSYNEQFF.

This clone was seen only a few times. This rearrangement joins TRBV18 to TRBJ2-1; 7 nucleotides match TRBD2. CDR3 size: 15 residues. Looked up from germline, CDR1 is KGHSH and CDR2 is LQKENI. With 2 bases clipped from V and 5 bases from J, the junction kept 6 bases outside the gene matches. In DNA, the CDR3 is TGTGCCAGCTCACCAGGGAGGGGAGCCCACAATGAGCAGTTCTTC. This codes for CASSPGRGAHNEQFF.

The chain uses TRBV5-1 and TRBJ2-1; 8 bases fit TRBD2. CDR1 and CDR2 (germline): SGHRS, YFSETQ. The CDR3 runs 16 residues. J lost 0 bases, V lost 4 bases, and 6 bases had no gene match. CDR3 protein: CASSGIAGISYNEQFF. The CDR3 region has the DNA TGCGCCAGCAGCGGAATAGCGGGGATCTCCTACAATGAGCAGTTCTTC. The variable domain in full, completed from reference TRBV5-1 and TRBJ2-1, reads KAGVTQTPRYLIKTRGQQVTLSCSPISGHRSVSWYQQTPGQGLQFLFEYFSETQRNKGNFPGRFSGRQFSNSRSEMNVSTLELGDSALYLCASSGIAGISYNEQFFGPGTRLTVL.

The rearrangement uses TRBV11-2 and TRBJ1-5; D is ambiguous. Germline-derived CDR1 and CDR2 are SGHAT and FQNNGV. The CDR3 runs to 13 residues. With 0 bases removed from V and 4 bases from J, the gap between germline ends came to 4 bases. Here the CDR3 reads CASSLERNQPQHF. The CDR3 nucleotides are TGTGCCAGCAGCTTAGAGAGAAATCAGCCCCAGCATTTT.

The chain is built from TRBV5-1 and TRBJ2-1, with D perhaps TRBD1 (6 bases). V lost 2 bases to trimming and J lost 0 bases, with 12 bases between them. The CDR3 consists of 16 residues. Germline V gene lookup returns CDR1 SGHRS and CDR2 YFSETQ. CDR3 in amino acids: CASSLRTGSSYNEQFF. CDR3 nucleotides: TGCGCCAGCAGCTTACGAACAGGGAGCTCCTACAATGAGCAGTTCTTC.

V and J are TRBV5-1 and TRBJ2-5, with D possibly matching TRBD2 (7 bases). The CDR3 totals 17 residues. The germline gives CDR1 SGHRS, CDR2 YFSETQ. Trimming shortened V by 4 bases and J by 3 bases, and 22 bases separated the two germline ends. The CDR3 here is CASSPYVGGGAEETQYF. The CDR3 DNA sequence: TGCGCCAGCAGCCCGTACGTTGGTGGGGGGGCCGAAGAGACCCAGTACTTC.

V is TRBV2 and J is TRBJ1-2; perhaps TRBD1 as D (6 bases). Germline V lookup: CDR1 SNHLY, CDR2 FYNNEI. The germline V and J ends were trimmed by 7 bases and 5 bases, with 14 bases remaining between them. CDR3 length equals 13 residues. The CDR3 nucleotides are TGTGCCAGCAAAAACAGGGCTATATATGGCTACACCTTC. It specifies CASKNRAIYGYTF.

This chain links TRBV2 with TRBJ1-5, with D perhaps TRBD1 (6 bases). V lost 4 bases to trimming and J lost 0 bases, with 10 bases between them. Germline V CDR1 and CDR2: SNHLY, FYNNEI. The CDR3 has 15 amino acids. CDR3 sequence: CASSAGQLSNQPQHF. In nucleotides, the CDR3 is TGTGCCAGCAGTGCAGGACAGCTTAGCAATCAGCCCCAGCATTTT.

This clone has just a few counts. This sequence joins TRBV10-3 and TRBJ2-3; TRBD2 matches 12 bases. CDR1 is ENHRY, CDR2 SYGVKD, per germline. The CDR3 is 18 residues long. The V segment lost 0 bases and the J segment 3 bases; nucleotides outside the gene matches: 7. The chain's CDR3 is CAISESASGGARTDTQYF. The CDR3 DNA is TGTGCCATCAGTGAGTCGGCTAGCGGGGGGGCGAGGACAGATACGCAGTATTTT.